The clone carrying this T cell receptor (beta chain) was seen at least ten times. Antigen: not known. The data are from a study of T-cell memory formation after mild COVID-19. Regarding the study as a whole: Clones contracting across day 15 to 85 had a balanced CD4/CD8 profile; later expanding clones leaned CD4+. Prior to infection, memory already included some responding clones, suggesting cross-reactive memory joined.

V lost 4 bases and J lost 5, with 17 bases in between. There are 15 residues in the CDR3. Germline CDR1 reads LNHNV; CDR2 reads YYDKDF (reference sequence). Each CDR3 protein is one row after TCRdb ran MiXCR on the 5' RACE reads. The repertoire holds approximately 290,000 distinct CDR3 sequences, with less than 20% as singletons. Sequencing used PBMCs or a T cell subset sorted from them (not recorded which). The receptor was isolated from a man aged 18 to 29 who had mild COVID-19 (a few samples of this study predate the infection). Cell type and time point are not known. The chain couples TRBV15 to TRBJ2-5, with D possibly matching TRBD2 (5 bases). Written as DNA, the CDR3 is TGTGCCACCAGCAATCAGTTTTCCCCGGGGGAGACCCAGTACTTC. Translated, it gives CATSNQFSPGETQYF.